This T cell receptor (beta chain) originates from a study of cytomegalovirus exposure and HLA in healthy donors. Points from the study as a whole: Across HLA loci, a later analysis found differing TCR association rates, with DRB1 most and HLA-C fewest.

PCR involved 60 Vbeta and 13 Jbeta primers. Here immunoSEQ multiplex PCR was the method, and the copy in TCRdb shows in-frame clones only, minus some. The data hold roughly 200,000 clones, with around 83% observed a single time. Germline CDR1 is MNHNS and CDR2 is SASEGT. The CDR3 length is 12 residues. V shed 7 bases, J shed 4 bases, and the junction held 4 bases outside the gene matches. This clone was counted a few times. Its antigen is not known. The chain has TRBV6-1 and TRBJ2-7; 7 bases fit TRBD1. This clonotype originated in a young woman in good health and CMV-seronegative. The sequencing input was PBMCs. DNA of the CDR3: TGTGCCAGCACTAACAGGGGTTACGAGCAGTACGTC. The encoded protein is CASTNRGYEQYV.